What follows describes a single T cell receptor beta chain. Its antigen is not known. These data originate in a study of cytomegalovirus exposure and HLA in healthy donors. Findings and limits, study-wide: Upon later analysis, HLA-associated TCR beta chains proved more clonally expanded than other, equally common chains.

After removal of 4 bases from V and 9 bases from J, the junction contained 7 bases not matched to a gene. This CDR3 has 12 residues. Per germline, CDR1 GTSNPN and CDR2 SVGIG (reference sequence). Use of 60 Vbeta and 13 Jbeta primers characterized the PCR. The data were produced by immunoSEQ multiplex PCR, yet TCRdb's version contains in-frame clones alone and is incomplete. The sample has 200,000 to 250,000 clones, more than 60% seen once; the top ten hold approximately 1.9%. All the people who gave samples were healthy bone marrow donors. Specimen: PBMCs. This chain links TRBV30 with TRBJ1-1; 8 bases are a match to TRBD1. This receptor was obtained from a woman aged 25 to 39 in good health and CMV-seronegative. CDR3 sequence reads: CAWILDRVKAFF. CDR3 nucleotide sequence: TGTGCCTGGATCTTGGACAGGGTAAAAGCTTTCTTT.